The 2 T cell receptor beta chains below all came from one sample that was sequenced in a study of Ad26.COV2.S vaccination and SARS-CoV-2 variants. Here immunoSEQ multiplex PCR was the method, and the copy in TCRdb shows in-frame clones only, minus some. The repertoire holds 410,000 or so clones, with 80% to 95% as singletons. Documented treatment: approximately 18 received Ad26.COV2.S at low or high dose, single or two shots; roughly five received placebo; per-sample allocation not given. Specimens were obtained on day 63 following the first vaccine or placebo injection. The specimen comprised peripheral blood, sampled in a trial of Ad26.COV2.S vaccine versus placebo. The receptors shown here come from a person aged 18-60 years who received the Ad26.COV2.S COVID-19 vaccine or a placebo.

This chain links TRBV18 with TRBJ2-2; D is perhaps TRBD1 (5 bases). Trimming stripped 3 bases from V and 3 bases from J, with 14 bases between. The germline CDR1 and CDR2 sequences are KGHSH and LQKENI. This CDR3 region has 16 residues. The CDR3 here is CASSPWVPRDTGELFF. The CDR3 nucleotides read TGTGCCAGCTCACCCTGGGTACCCAGGGACACCGGGGAGCTGTTTTTT.

This clone was observed a single time. V and J are TRBV30 and TRBJ1-5, with a tentative D call TRBD1 (5 bases). V lost 0 bases, J lost 3 bases, and 9 bases lay in between. The V gene's germline CDR1 is GTSNPN and CDR2 SVGIG (reference sequence). The CDR3 length is 14 residues. For the CDR3, the DNA is TGTGCCTGGAGTGTGAGCAGGGCCAATCAGCCCCAGCATTTT. It translates to CAWSVSRANQPQHF.